Given below is one T cell receptor (beta chain) in context. Its antigen is unknown. One base away there is no much larger clone; base qualities are not given. The data derive from a study of blood T cell repertoires in COVID-19 (dated by TCRdb to the early 2020s). Regarding the study in general: Samples covering the acute and convalescent phases of COVID-19 were provided by collaborators in the United States, Italy and Spain. The material from the prospective study consisted of cDNA or gDNA derived from T cells, B-cell-depleted T cells, or PBMCs. Samples came from the ongoing ImmuneRACE study (first 160 participants) plus 1,254 subjects from 6 global collaborators. The dataset comprised deeply sampled blood TCRbeta repertoires from subjects exposed to, actively infected with, or recovered from COVID-19. The repertoires were released in a freely available public database meant as a resource for research on the immune response to SARS-CoV-2. Where HLA class I and class II types were available, the types were taken from metadata supplied by the sample provider, not from assay-based typing. The sample metadata nearly always contained a de-identified subject ID, COVID-19 status, age in years and sex. The paper's findings and limits, for the study overall: Clinical and demographic metadata were provided uncurated, with the amount varying by source and participant.

Collaborating institutions collected whole blood in K2EDTA tubes following their own protocols. For TCRbeta analysis, collaborators shipped samples as frozen whole blood, isolated PBMCs, or DNA extracted from either of those sample types. The germline V gene (reference sequence) supplies CDR1 LGHDT and CDR2 YNNKEL. At the junction V is shortened by 6 bases and J by 1 base, with 9 bases in between. From its cysteine to its phenylalanine, the CDR3 spans 13 amino acids. Here the CDR3 DNA is all that survives: 39 bases in frame from base 1. The immunoSEQ Assay, a bias-controlled multiplex PCR, was used to amplify TCRbeta CDR3 regions from genomic DNA. Concerning the study's data processing: Within the assay, amplification of reference gene primers was used to estimate how many nucleated cells each sample contained. To quantify the absolute abundance of each unique TCRbeta CDR3 rearrangement, sequence reads were collapsed and filtered. For each sample, productive Simpson clonality was calculated as the square root of Simpson's diversity index across productive rearrangements. The table comes from immuneACCESS by way of TCRdb, which keeps in-frame sequences with V and J called. Part of the clones is missing from these tables; in studies checked, under half for an unresolved V gene and the rest for unknown reasons. From that table come the V and J calls and clone size; the DNA was used to work out D and trimming. The sample table holds about 39,000 clones, of which more than 85% were seen once. The ten largest clones take up around 2% of the sample.

The specimen was peripheral blood. The receptor was isolated from a man between 50 and 59 years old with active COVID-19. This chain is built from TRBV3-1 (or the pseudogene TRBV3-2) and TRBJ2-5; perhaps TRBD2 is the D gene, with 6 bases matching. The CDR3 protein sequence reads: CASRSSAQETQYF. The DNA reads TGTGCCAGCAGGTCTAGCGCCCAAGAGACCCAGTACTTC.